This paragraph reports one T cell receptor (beta chain). Its antigen is as yet unknown. The study ran its PCR with 60 Vbeta and 13 Jbeta primers. Repertoires were generated with immunoSEQ multiplex PCR, while TCRdb's copy carries only in-frame clones and drops some. The data contain about 150,000 clones, about 83% of them singletons. The data belong to a study of cytomegalovirus exposure and HLA in healthy donors. Study details: Within the Caucasian-associated ancestry cluster were around 80% of the approximately 400 genotyped donors. General study points: Later on, an analysis tied around 17,000 TCR beta sequences to HLA alleles at 0.05 false discovery rate.

The germline gives CDR1 SGHRS, CDR2 YFSETQ. The ends were cut back, 0 bases at V and 5 bases at J, with 20 bases in the middle. This CDR3 spans 17 amino acids. Sample: PBMCs. V is TRBV5-1 and J is TRBJ2-5, with D perhaps matching TRBD1 (6 bases). The clonotype originates from a woman aged 40 to 50 in good health and CMV-seronegative. CDR3 region: CASSLDRQAPPRETQYF. The CDR3 DNA reads as TGCGCCAGCAGCTTGGACCGACAGGCTCCTCCTCGGGAGACCCAGTACTTC.